This T cell receptor beta chain was obtained from a study of T cells of healthy individuals. Each CDR3 protein is one row after TCRdb ran MiXCR on the 5' RACE reads. The data show around 100,000 distinct CDR3 sequences, approximately 18% seen once. This clonotype was seen repeatedly, ten times or more. V shed 3 bases and J shed 6 bases, with 14 bases lying between them. This CDR3 spans 13 amino acids. Germline-derived CDR1 and CDR2 are DFQATT and SNEGSKA (reference sequence). The receptor was isolated from a human donor in good health. This chain links TRBV20-1 with TRBJ1-2; TRBD1 is a possible D gene (6 bases). CDR3: CSASGGRDNGYTF. The CDR3 DNA reads TGCAGTGCTAGTGGCGGCAGGGACAATGGCTACACCTTC.